The entry below describes one TCR beta chain. Many counts were recorded for this clonotype. The antigen it binds to is not known. Base qualities are not at hand, and no much larger clone is one base apart. This record comes from a study of T cells after yellow fever vaccination (dated by TCRdb to the late 2010s). Some background on the complete study: Libraries from fractions with low cell numbers were prepared with the SMART-Seq v4 Ultra Low Input RNA kit. To follow T-cell clones before and after primary and booster YFV17D yellow fever vaccination, bulk TCR alpha and beta repertoires were sequenced over time. Two healthy male donors made up the cohort, one aged 18 to 29 years and the other aged 30 to 40 years. Blood was collected at multiple timepoints before and after primary and secondary immunization, and bulk PBMC replicates and cell subsets were isolated.

TCR cDNA was synthesized by 5'RACE template switching, through which a universal primer site and unique molecular identifiers were introduced. Priming of cDNA synthesis was performed from both the TCR alpha and TCR beta constant segments. Library amplification involved two PCR steps, and the second step added sample barcodes and sequencing adapters. Sequencing of the libraries was done on either Illumina HiSeq 2500 (2x100 bp) or NovaSeq (2x150 bp). In the authors' own workflow: MIGEC handled demultiplexing of reads and collapsing into UMI consensus sequences, while MiXCR performed V(D)J alignment. Vaccine-responding clonotypes were identified with edgeR using replicate PBMC samples, with FDR below 0.01 and a log2 fold change above 5 up to day 15 being required. Bulk clonotypes were assigned CD4 or CD8 identity according to which sequenced CD4 or CD8 repertoire held them at higher abundance. TCRdb reanalyzed the raw reads on its own, using fastp at Q25 for trimming and MiXCR for clone calling, and kept in-frame beta chains. A single entry per CDR3 protein holds the most common genes and DNA from its merged rows. The V and J calls were determined by TCRdb, not by the authors. The sample contains about 230,000 distinct CDR3 sequences, about 7% of them found a single time. In total, the top ten clones hold roughly 1% of the sample.

The treatment or condition tag for this specimen amounts to: live attenuated yellow fever vaccine strain. A standard Ficoll-Paque protocol was used to isolate PBMCs from peripheral blood. CD4 and CD8 T-cell fractions were isolated with Dynabeads CD4 and CD8 positive selection kits. TriZol was used to extract RNA from bulk PBMCs, CD4 and CD8 fractions, and dextramer-positive and dextramer-negative fractions. Trimming removed 6 bases from V and 2 bases from J, leaving 4 bases between the germline ends. The CDR3 numbers 10 residues from cysteine through phenylalanine. Just the 30-base CDR3 DNA is kept, in frame starting at base 1. CDR1 and CDR2, looked up from the germline V gene (reference sequence), are DFQATT and SNEGSKA. Results the study describes overall, beyond this receptor: Because abundant contaminating clonotypes from the bulk population could be contained in FACS-sorted repertoires, computational filtering was required. A small share of clonotypes occurred in both CD4 and CD8 compartments, likely arising from convergent recombination. Compared with the primary T-cell response, the secondary T-cell response was faster but weaker, reaching its peak on day 5 rather than on day 15. The study included only a couple of donors, which limits how far the findings can be generalized. Most clones expanded after primary vaccination were re-detected after the booster (96% of CD4 and more than 70% of CD8), suggesting broad memory maintenance.

The sequences come from CD4+ T cells sorted from PBMCs, collected on the day of the yellow fever booster vaccination. This TCR was recovered from a man between 25 and 39 years old who received the YFV17D yellow fever vaccine. Recombination linked TRBV20-1 to TRBJ1-1, with the D gene not confidently named. The DNA sequence is given as TGCAGTGCCGGTAACACTGAAGCTTTCTTT. Translated, it gives CSAGNTEAFF.